These 14 T cell receptor beta chains share one sample of origin, sequenced in a study of cytomegalovirus exposure and HLA in healthy donors. The PCR had 60 Vbeta and 13 Jbeta primers. Here immunoSEQ multiplex PCR was the method, and the copy in TCRdb shows in-frame clones only, minus some. The table includes some 150,000 clones, roughly 76% detected once. Sequencing used PBMCs. These receptors were obtained from a woman aged 18-29 years in good health and CMV-seropositive.

V gene TRBV5-8 combines with J gene TRBJ1-3, with D possibly TRBD1 on 5 matching bases. V lost 2 bases to trimming and J lost 4 bases, with 13 bases between them. CDR1 and CDR2 from the germline V gene are SGHTS and YDEGEE. This CDR3 region has 15 residues. The CDR3 DNA reads TGTGCCAGCAGCTTATATCAGGGAACCGGAAACACCATATATTTT. Protein product: CASSLYQGTGNTIYF.

V usage is TRBV7-9 and J usage is TRBJ1-2, with a weak D call TRBD1 (5 bases). V lost 3 bases, J lost 5 bases, and 13 bases lay in between. CDR3 size: 14 residues. Germline V gene lookup returns CDR1 SEHNR and CDR2 FQNEAQ (reference sequence). The CDR3 loop reads CASSLGEVTYGYTF. Here the CDR3 DNA reads TGTGCCAGCAGCTTGGGGGAGGTTACTTATGGCTACACCTTC.

The chain combines TRBV30 with TRBJ2-2; D is uncertain. CDR1 is GTSNPN, CDR2 SVGIG, per germline (reference sequence). The CDR3 has 12 amino acids. Deletions cut 4 bases from V and 0 bases from J, with 3 bases between. The CDR3 region is CAWNTNTGELFF. As DNA, the CDR3 is TGTGCCTGGAATACGAACACCGGGGAGCTGTTTTTT.

The rearrangement joins TRBV6-1 to TRBJ1-3; 9 bases fit TRBD1. J was trimmed by 3 bases and V by 5 bases; bases with no gene match: 5. The CDR3 length is 15 residues. Germline CDR1 and CDR2: MNHNS and SASEGT. The CDR3 loop is CASSLQGAGGNTIYF. The CDR3, as DNA: TGTGCCAGCAGTTTACAGGGGGCCGGTGGAAACACCATATATTTT.

The J gene is TRBJ1-2, the V gene TRBV7-9, with TRBD1 identical over 7 bases. Trimming at V came to 3 bases and at J to 2 bases, leaving 9 bases not matched to a gene. Per germline, CDR1 SEHNR and CDR2 FQNEAQ (reference sequence). There are 16 residues in the CDR3. Written as DNA, the CDR3 is TGTGCCAGCAGCTTCGAAAAGCCGGACAGGAACTATGGCTACACCTTC. This encodes CASSFEKPDRNYGYTF.

V usage is TRBV6-5 and J usage is TRBJ2-7, with 7 bases that match TRBD2. This CDR3 has 15 residues. With 6 bases clipped from V and 2 bases from J, the junction kept 10 bases outside the gene matches. Looked up from germline, CDR1 is MNHEY and CDR2 is SVGAGI. CDR3 residues: CASRTLRGGTYEQYF. The CDR3 DNA reads as TGTGCCAGCAGAACACTCCGCGGGGGAACCTACGAGCAGTACTTC.

CDR3 region: CASSGYGTGYYEQYF. The CDR3 DNA sequence: TGTGCCAGCAGTGGCTACGGGACAGGGTACTACGAGCAGTACTTC. The chain employs TRBV6-1 and TRBJ2-5, with 9 bases matching TRBD1. Judging by the DNA end, TRBJ2-7 fits better; the J call may be wrong. The CDR3 has 15 amino acids. The germline V gene encodes CDR1 MNHNS and CDR2 SASEGT.

The CDR3 region has the DNA TGTGCCAGCAGCTTGGAGGAGGCACCGGCTTACGAGCAGTACTTC. Protein: CASSLEEAPAYEQYF. The genes are TRBV5-4 and TRBJ2-7, with D maybe TRBD2 (5 bases). With 0 bases removed from V and 4 bases from J, the gap between germline ends came to 14 bases. Per the germline V gene, CDR1 is SGHNT and CDR2 is YYREEE (reference sequence). This CDR3 is 15 amino acids long. The entire variable domain, with the rest obtained from reference TRBV5-4 and TRBJ2-7, is as follows: ETGVTQSPTHLIKTRGQQVTLRCSSQSGHNTVSWYQQALGQGPQFIFQYYREEENGRGNFPPRFSGLQFPNYSSELNVNALELDDSALYLCASSLEEAPAYEQYFGPGTRLTVT.

This chain links TRBV27 with TRBJ2-7; 13 bases agree with TRBD2. The junction had 5 bases not matched to a gene; V was cut back by 5 bases and J by 7 bases. The CDR3 covers 14 residues. Germline CDR1 is MNHEY and CDR2 is SMNVEV (reference sequence). The CDR3 region is CASSGLAGAGEQYF. CDR3 bases: TGTGCCAGCAGTGGACTAGCGGGGGCTGGGGAGCAGTACTTC.

The CDR3 DNA sequence: TGCGCCAGCAGCTTGGCCTGGGCACTCGACGAGCAGTACTTC. This gives the protein CASSLAWALDEQYF. J is TRBJ2-7 and V is TRBV5-1; no clear D. Germline CDR1 SGHRS, CDR2 YFSETQ. The CDR3 is 14 amino acids. Trimming cost V 0 bases and J 5 bases, with 12 bases left between them.

As for this clone: Distinct nucleotide sequences in the sample also encode this CDR3. The chain recombines TRBV25-1 with TRBJ1-6, with D maybe TRBD1 (6 bases). In germline, CDR1 is MGHDK, CDR2 SYGVNS. The CDR3 covers 18 residues. The V gene lost 3 bases and the J gene lost 7 bases, with 22 bases spanning the gap. DNA of the CDR3: TGTGCCAGCAGTGACCGGCGGACAGAGTTTAGGAACAATTCACCCCTCCACTTT. Its translation is CASSDRRTEFRNNSPLHF.

The V call is TRBV11-2, the J call TRBJ1-1; TRBD1 is a possible D gene (5 bases). Germline CDR1 reads SGHAT; CDR2 reads FQNNGV. Trimming removed 1 base from V and 7 bases from J, with 13 bases in between. This CDR3 contains 14 residues. CDR3 bases: TGTGCCAGCAGCTTAGCTGTACAGGCCCATGAAGCTTTCTTT. It encodes CASSLAVQAHEAFF.

The chain combines TRBV4-2 with TRBJ2-1; TRBD1 might be the D (6 bases). The V gene's germline CDR1 is LGHNA and CDR2 YNFKEQ. CDR3 size: 15 residues. The V gene lost 1 base and the J gene lost 5 bases, with 12 bases spanning the gap. CDR3 protein: CASSQGRQGNNEQFF. CDR3 nucleotide sequence: TGTGCCAGCAGCCAAGGGCGCCAGGGGAACAATGAGCAGTTCTTC.

This sequence joins TRBV6-6 and TRBJ1-2, with D possibly being TRBD1 (6 bases). Germline-derived CDR1 and CDR2 are MNHNY and SVGAGI (reference sequence). The CDR3 extends over 16 amino acids. The V end was cut by 4 bases, the J end by 4 bases, with 19 bases between. The CDR3: CASSLTGPGASYGYTF. CDR3 nucleotide sequence: TGTGCCAGCAGTTTAACAGGGCCTGGGGCCTCCTATGGCTACACCTTC.